This TCR beta chain was found in a study of T cells in Graves' hyperthyroidism and ophthalmopathy. From RNA transcripts, TCR beta CDR3 regions were amplified. In the first-round RT-PCR of the TCR CDR3, the HTBI primer set was used. TCRdb re-derived calls from the multiplex PCR reads in MiXCR, one entry per CDR3 protein. Of 370,000 or so distinct CDR3 sequences listed, about 25% were seen once; the top ten hold 73%. V lost 0 bases to trimming and J lost 3 bases, with 9 bases between them. CDR3 length: 15 residues. Germline CDR1 and CDR2: LGHDT and YNNKEL (reference sequence). The clonotype originates from a man aged 45-65 years with Graves' hyperthyroidism. The sample consisted of blood. The V and J genes are TRBV3-1 and TRBJ1-3, with D possibly matching TRBD1 (5 bases). For the CDR3, the DNA is TGTGCCAGCAGCCAAGATCCGGGGGATGGAAACACCATATATTTT. It yields the protein CASSQDPGDGNTIYF.